The present entry profiles one TCR beta chain with its context. V trimming: 4 bases; J trimming: 1 base; junction bases outside the gene matches: 6. Germline V CDR1 and CDR2: SGHRS, YFSETQ. The CDR3 loop spans 15 amino acids. The data are from a study of blood T cell repertoires in COVID-19. As for the study in general: Collection of acute and convalescent COVID-19 samples took place in the United States, Italy and Spain. The cDNA or gDNA used as material had been derived from T cells, B-cell-depleted T cells, or PBMCs.

The authors' processing: Cell counts per sample came from amplifying reference gene primers. Generated by immunoSEQ multiplex PCR, the TCRdb table keeps only in-frame clones and is missing some. V and J calls and clone size are as listed in that table; D and trimming were resolved from the DNA. This table has about 71,000 clones, 89% appearing once. J is TRBJ1-1 and V is TRBV5-1; the match to TRBD1 covers 8 bases. This clonotype was obtained from a man aged 45-65 years with active COVID-19. The source material was peripheral blood. The CDR3 DNA reads TGCGCCAGCAGCCCCCGACAGGGGACGAACACTGAAGCTTTCTTT. Translation: CASSPRQGTNTEAFF.